The following is a TCR beta chain sequence with its context. It was genomic DNA that served as the template for profiling TCR beta VDJ and CDR3. TCRdb re-derived calls from the reads in MiXCR, one entry per CDR3 protein. The sample carries roughly 170,000 distinct CDR3 sequences, around 50% recorded once. The data originate from a study of CD8+CD57+ T cells in acquired aplastic anemia. Only patients with CD8+CD57+ cell expansion on flow cytometry were chosen for sequencing. The sequencing sample was made of sorted CD4+, CD8+, or CD8+CD57+ T cells (not recorded which) from PBMCs. This receptor was obtained from a human donor with aplastic anemia.

CDR3 nucleotides: TGTGCCACCTCCCGGGACAGCTCCTACAATGAGCAGTTCTTC. Translating gives CATSRDSSYNEQFF. The rearrangement uses TRBV12-3 or TRBV12-4 and TRBJ2-1; 7 bases map to TRBD1. This CDR3 region has 14 residues. V gave up 10 bases and J gave up 0 bases; unmatched junction bases: 6.